Below, 8 T cell receptor beta chains from the same sample are listed, as sequenced in a study of T-cell memory formation after mild COVID-19. MiXCR was run by TCRdb on the 5' RACE reads, yielding one entry per CDR3 protein. The sample carries fewer than 350,000 distinct CDR3 sequences, around an eighth recorded once. The sequencing input was PBMCs or a T cell subset sorted from them (not recorded which). Receptor source: a man in his late teens or twenties who had mild COVID-19 (a few samples of this study predate the infection). Cell type and time point are not known.

The rearrangement links TRBV6-5 to TRBJ1-2, with 9 bases aligning to TRBD1. Germline CDR1 and CDR2: MNHEY and SVGAGI. V shed 7 bases and J 4 bases; nucleotides not matched to a gene: 10. This CDR3 has 15 residues. CDR3 sequence (DNA): TGTGCCAGCAACCCCACGGGACAGGGATCCTATGGCTACACCTTC. Amino acid sequence: CASNPTGQGSYGYTF.

This clonotype has only a few counts. The CDR3 sequence: CASSQEGVSGYQETQYF. CDR3 in DNA: TGTGCCAGCAGCCAAGAGGGGGTTAGCGGGTACCAAGAGACCCAGTACTTC. The rearrangement links TRBV4-2 to TRBJ2-5; 7 nucleotides agree with TRBD2. CDR3 length: 17 residues. The V gene end was trimmed by 0 bases and the J gene end by 0 bases; junction bases not matched to a gene: 7. Germline-derived CDR1 and CDR2 are LGHNA and YNFKEQ.

The genes are TRBV7-6 and TRBJ1-6; no definite D call. Trimming removed 8 bases from V and 10 bases from J, with 12 bases in between. Per the germline V gene, CDR1 is SGHVS and CDR2 is FNYEAQ. CDR3 length: 12 amino acids. The CDR3 reads CASRHRGSPLHF. The CDR3 DNA reads as TGTGCCAGCCGCCATCGAGGCTCACCCCTCCACTTT.

This clonotype was observed many times. V is TRBV4-3 and J is TRBJ2-5, with unresolved D. There are 13 residues in the CDR3. V shed 0 bases and J shed 5 bases, with 7 bases lying between them. Germline V gives CDR1 LGHNA, CDR2 YSLEER. The CDR3 here is CASSQDWRETQYF. The DNA for the CDR3 is TGCGCCAGCAGCCAAGATTGGCGGGAGACCCAGTACTTC.

Only a few counts were recorded for this clonotype. This chain links TRBV4-2 with TRBJ2-1; possible D gene TRBD2, 5 bases. CDR1 is LGHNA and CDR2 is YNFKEQ in the germline V gene. The CDR3 covers 16 residues. The V and J ends lost 0 bases and 0 bases respectively, with 9 bases between them. CDR3 in DNA: TGTGCCAGCAGCCAAGATCTAGCCCCCTCCTACAATGAGCAGTTCTTC. Translating gives CASSQDLAPSYNEQFF.

The V call is TRBV21-1, the J call TRBJ1-2; the table names TRBD1, a call not compared with the DNA. TRBV21-1 is classified as a pseudogene. There are 16 residues in the CDR3. The CDR3 reads CASSKPDSRQEGDYTF. DNA for the CDR3: TGTGCCAGCAGCAAACCGGACTCTCGACAAGAAGGGGACTACACCTTC.

This clonotype was recorded a few times. The chain carries TRBV5-1 and TRBJ1-5; 8 nucleotides align to TRBD1. CDR1 is SGHRS, CDR2 YFSETQ, per germline. This CDR3 spans 14 amino acids. V lost 4 bases to trimming and J lost 10 bases; unmatched junction nucleotides: 10. CDR3 amino acids: CASSAGQGLGPQHF. In DNA form, the CDR3 reads TGCGCCAGCAGCGCAGGACAGGGTTTGGGTCCCCAGCATTTT.

This clonotype was seen a few times. A junction end diverges from the germline sequence, so it may reflect a read error. The chain has TRBV4-2 and TRBJ1-5; D call uncertain. Germline V gene sequence: CDR1 LGHNA, CDR2 YNFKEQ. The CDR3 covers 15 residues. In nucleotides, the CDR3 is TGTGCCAGCAGCCAAGAGGCAGTTAGCAATCAGACCCAGCATTTT. As protein: CASSQEAVSNQTQHF.